Following are 23 T cell receptor beta chains from one sample sequenced in a study of technical replicates of blood from several donors. Measured with immunoSEQ multiplex PCR; TCRdb has only the in-frame clones, and not every one. The sample has about 97,000 clones; 96% are singletons. The sample was T cells isolated from PBMCs. These receptors were taken from a human donor in good health.

The chain is built from TRBV27 and TRBJ2-1; 7 bases align to TRBD2. From germline, CDR1 is MNHEY and CDR2 SMNVEV (reference sequence). The length of the CDR3 is 17 residues. Trimming took 3 bases from V and 6 from J; bases not matched to a gene: 14. This CDR3 reads CASSFLRASGTTNEQFF. CDR3 coding DNA: TGTGCCAGCAGTTTCCTTAGGGCAAGCGGGACTACCAATGAGCAGTTCTTC.

V gene TRBV4-1 combines with J gene TRBJ2-2; 7 bases agree with TRBD2. CDR3 length: 17 amino acids. Germline V gives CDR1 MGHRA, CDR2 YSYEKL. J gave up 6 bases and V 1 base, and 11 bases lay outside the gene matches. As DNA, the CDR3 is TGCGCCAGCAGCCAAGTGGGAAGGACTAGGGCTTCCGGGGAGCTGTTTTTT. Its translation: CASSQVGRTRASGELFF.

The chain is built from TRBV18 and TRBJ1-3, with D perhaps TRBD1 (5 bases). The CDR3 loop spans 15 amino acids. V lost 4 bases to trimming and J lost 0 bases, with 10 bases between them. Germline lookup yields CDR1 KGHSH and CDR2 LQKENI. The DNA for the CDR3 is TGTGCCAGCTCACAAGGGGCTTCCTCTGGAAACACCATATATTTT. Its translation: CASSQGASSGNTIYF.

The chain has TRBV6-5 and TRBJ1-3; D ambiguous. Between the trimmed V and J ends, which lost 6 bases and 0 bases, there was a span of 6 bases. The CDR3 runs 13 residues. Germline CDR1 reads MNHEY; CDR2 reads SVGAGI. The CDR3 region has the DNA TGTGCCAGCAGGTTCTCCTCTGGAAACACCATATATTTT. This encodes CASRFSSGNTIYF.

CDR3 bases: TGTGCCAGCAGCTTTGGGGGGGCGGACACCGGGGAGCTGTTTTTT. The encoded protein is CASSFGGADTGELFF. The rearrangement joins TRBV5-4 to TRBJ2-2, with D tentatively TRBD2 (7 bases). Trimming cost V 2 bases and J 3 bases, with 11 bases left between them. The CDR3 consists of 15 residues. Per germline, CDR1 SGHNT and CDR2 YYREEE (reference sequence).

This chain connects TRBV6-5 to TRBJ2-1; 12 nucleotides line up with TRBD2. V shed 0 bases and J 6 bases; nucleotides not matched to a gene: 3. Germline V gene data show CDR1 as MNHEY and CDR2 as SVGAGI. This CDR3 comprises 16 residues. This CDR3 is CASSYSLAGGVNEQFF. The CDR3, as DNA: TGTGCCAGCAGTTACTCTCTAGCGGGAGGGGTCAATGAGCAGTTCTTC.

The V and J genes are TRBV7-9 and TRBJ1-1; the D is unclear. Germline CDR1 is SEHNR and CDR2 is FQNEAQ (reference sequence). V lost 5 bases and J 6 bases, leaving 19 bases between the germline ends. The length of the CDR3 is 15 residues. The CDR3 protein is CASSPDGLVWSEAFF. The CDR3 bases are TGTGCCAGCAGCCCGGACGGACTAGTATGGTCTGAAGCTTTCTTT.

V and J are TRBV30 and TRBJ2-3, with TRBD2 matching over 9 bases. The ends lost 2 bases at V and 8 bases at J; junction bases unmatched: 8. Germline assignment: CDR1 GTSNPN and CDR2 SVGIG (reference sequence). This CDR3 has 14 residues. The CDR3 DNA reads TGTGCCTGGAGTAGAGCGGGGGGCCTAGGTACGCAGTATTTT. It specifies CAWSRAGGLGTQYF.

The V gene is TRBV4-2, the J gene TRBJ2-7; 7 bases align to TRBD1. V trimming: 4 bases; J trimming: 2 bases; junction bases outside the gene matches: 5. CDR1 and CDR2 from the germline V gene are LGHNA and YNFKEQ. The CDR3 runs 14 residues. The CDR3 region is CASSPRDSPYEQYF. The DNA for the CDR3 is TGTGCCAGCAGCCCCCGGGACAGCCCCTACGAGCAGTACTTC.

This clone was recorded a few times. J is TRBJ2-7 and V is TRBV7-3, with a weak D call TRBD2 (6 bases). The germline V and J ends were trimmed by 2 bases and 1 base, with 6 bases remaining between them. This CDR3 contains 13 residues. Germline V gene lookup returns CDR1 SGHTA and CDR2 FQGTGA. The CDR3: CASSLGRSYEQYF. In nucleotides, the CDR3 is TGTGCCAGCAGCTTAGGGAGGTCCTACGAGCAGTACTTC.

The rearrangement links TRBV7-8 to TRBJ2-5; 10 bases map to TRBD1. The CDR3 extends over 18 amino acids. Germline CDR1 SGHVS, CDR2 FQNEAQ. J was trimmed by 5 bases and V by 5 bases; bases with no gene match: 17. This CDR3 reads CASSPTRTGTGAVETQYF. The CDR3 nucleotides are TGTGCCAGCAGCCCCACTCGAACCGGGACAGGGGCCGTCGAGACCCAGTACTTC.

In DNA, the CDR3 is TGTGCCTGGAAGGGCGACAGCGCTGAAGCTTTCTTT. Its translation: CAWKGDSAEAFF. The chain uses TRBV30 and TRBJ1-1; possible D gene TRBD1, 5 bases. The CDR3 runs 12 residues. CDR1 is GTSNPN and CDR2 is SVGIG in the germline V gene (reference sequence). V shed 4 bases and J shed 6 bases, with 12 bases lying between them.

The chain recombines TRBV29-1 with TRBJ2-5; a possible D gene is TRBD2 (5 bases). Germline loops: CDR1 SQVTM, CDR2 ANQGSEA. V was clipped by 5 bases and J by 2 bases, with 12 bases between them. The CDR3 has 13 residues. The CDR3 coding sequence is TGCAGCGTTCTCTCCCGGACTCAAGAGACCCAGTACTTC. Its protein product is CSVLSRTQETQYF.

The chain has TRBV28 and TRBJ1-5; 7 bases are a match to TRBD1. The V and J ends lost 1 base and 8 bases, in that order; junction bases with no gene match: 5. This CDR3 region has 14 residues. Germline V gives CDR1 MDHEN, CDR2 SYDVKM. In DNA, the CDR3 is TGTGCCAGCAGTTTATACGACAGGGCAGAGCCCCAGCATTTT. It translates to CASSLYDRAEPQHF.

This chain connects TRBV29-1 to TRBJ1-2; D not certain. Germline CDR1 and CDR2: SQVTM and ANQGSEA. CDR3 length equals 15 residues. Trimming left V 1 base short and J 0 bases short, with 12 bases between. The CDR3 spells CSVEGTTGSNYGYTF. The CDR3 bases are TGCAGCGTTGAAGGTACTACGGGGTCTAACTATGGCTACACCTTC.

The chain links TRBV10-2 to TRBJ2-1; TRBD2 agrees at 7 bases. Per germline, CDR1 WSHSY and CDR2 SAAADI. This CDR3 has 15 amino acids. J lost 5 bases, V lost 8 bases, and 12 bases had no gene match. The DNA of the CDR3 is TGCGCCAGCGGGGGGGAGGGGTGGGAGGACAATGAGCAGTTCTTC. This encodes CASGGEGWEDNEQFF.

This clone was observed a single time. The chain couples TRBV2 to TRBJ1-5; D ambiguous. Trimming took off 6 bases at V and 0 bases at J, with 9 bases between the two ends. Per the germline V gene, CDR1 is SNHLY and CDR2 is FYNNEI. The CDR3 extends over 14 amino acids. Here the CDR3 DNA reads TGTGCCAGCAGCAACAGCTATAGCAATCAGCCCCAGCATTTT. Protein product: CASSNSYSNQPQHF.

The V gene is TRBV5-6, the J gene TRBJ2-1; 7 nucleotides line up with TRBD1. Germline loops: CDR1 SGHDT, CDR2 YYEEEE. The V and J ends lost 3 bases and 5 bases, in that order; junction bases with no gene match: 8. The CDR3 is 15 residues long. In nucleotides, the CDR3 is TGTGCCAGCAGCTCGGGACAGATATCTAACAATGAGCAGTTCTTC. Translation: CASSSGQISNNEQFF.

This clone appeared once. The J gene is TRBJ1-4, the V gene TRBV5-1, with a tentative D call TRBD1 (5 bases). The CDR3 is 15 amino acids. V lost 6 bases and J lost 0, with 12 bases in between. From germline, CDR1 is SGHRS and CDR2 YFSETQ. Written as DNA, the CDR3 is TGCGCCAGCAATCCGGGGGGGGCAACTAATGAAAAACTGTTTTTT. It yields the protein CASNPGGATNEKLFF.

This chain links TRBV2 with TRBJ1-5; D is uncertain. Trimming pared 0 bases from V and 7 bases from J, leaving 4 bases between. The CDR3 has 12 amino acids. Germline V gene sequence: CDR1 SNHLY, CDR2 FYNNEI. Here the CDR3 reads CASSEAKQPQHF. CDR3 in DNA: TGTGCCAGCAGTGAAGCCAAACAGCCCCAGCATTTT.

This chain links TRBV11-2 with TRBJ1-3; maybe TRBD1 (5 bases). The ends were cut back, 4 bases at V and 0 bases at J, with 19 bases in the middle. Germline V lookup: CDR1 SGHAT, CDR2 FQNNGV. The CDR3 is 18 amino acids. Written as DNA, the CDR3 is TGTGCCAGCAGCTCGCCCCTGGGACTCAACAGCTCTGGAAACACCATATATTTT. Translation gives CASSSPLGLNSSGNTIYF.

The chain is built from TRBV15 and TRBJ2-3; D perhaps matches TRBD2 (7 bases). The CDR3 totals 16 residues. CDR1 LNHNV and CDR2 YYDKDF come from the germline V gene (reference sequence). Between the trimmed V and J ends, which lost 5 bases and 4 bases, there was a span of 19 bases. The CDR3 coding sequence is TGTGCCACCAGCGAACAACGGGGGGCCGGGTCAGATACGCAGTATTTT. This codes for CATSEQRGAGSDTQYF.

The chain couples TRBV7-9 to TRBJ2-4, with D possibly being TRBD1 (5 bases). Germline CDR1 is SEHNR and CDR2 is FQNEAQ (reference sequence). This CDR3 region has 18 residues. Trimming left V 5 bases short and J 1 base short, with 21 bases between. CDR3 protein: CASSPPKLQGTAKNIQYF. CDR3 nucleotide sequence: TGTGCCAGCAGCCCGCCGAAGCTTCAGGGTACGGCCAAAAACATTCAGTACTTC.